Below are 32 T cell receptor beta chains sequenced from a single sample in a study of cytomegalovirus exposure and HLA in healthy donors. Primers: 60 Vbeta forward and 13 Jbeta reverse. Some clones are missing from TCRdb's copy, which holds only in-frame ones; the method was immunoSEQ multiplex PCR. The sample lists under 200,000 clones, around 83% occurring once. The sample comprised PBMCs. The receptors stem from a man aged 35 to 55 in good health and CMV-seropositive.

The genes are TRBV6-5 and TRBJ1-2; 9 nucleotides align to TRBD1. Germline lookup yields CDR1 MNHEY and CDR2 SVGAGI. The CDR3 runs to 15 residues. Germline trimming cut 2 bases from V and 7 bases from J; bases unmatched to any gene: 8. The DNA of the CDR3 is TGTGCCAGCAGTTACCTGGGACAGGGCGCCCTTGGCTACACCTTC. It translates to CASSYLGQGALGYTF.

As DNA, the CDR3 is TGTGCCAGTAGTGCCGGGGACAAGAAGATTTACGAGCAGTACTTC. Residues: CASSAGDKKIYEQYF. The chain combines TRBV19 with TRBJ2-7; D is perhaps TRBD1 (6 bases). Looked up from germline, CDR1 is LNHDA and CDR2 is SQIVND (reference sequence). The CDR3 spans 15 residues. Between the trimmed V and J ends, which lost 5 bases and 4 bases, there was a span of 18 bases. The full variable domain, with the rest looked up from reference TRBV19 and TRBJ2-7, is DGGITQSPKYLFRKEGQNVTLSCEQNLNHDAMYWYRQDPGQGLRLIYYSQIVNDFQKGDIAEGYSVSREKKESFPLTVTSAQKNPTAFYLCASSAGDKKIYEQYFGPGTRLTVT.

The gene calls are TRBV4-2 and TRBJ2-5; TRBD2 matches 10 bases. The germline V gene has CDR1 LGHNA and CDR2 YNFKEQ. This CDR3 is 17 amino acids long. Losses at the gene ends were 0 bases for V and 4 bases for J; bases not matched to a gene: 8. The CDR3 DNA follows: TGTGCCAGCAGCCAAGATAGCCTAGCGGGAGAAGGAGAGACCCAGTACTTC. Its protein product is CASSQDSLAGEGETQYF.

The chain uses TRBV28 and TRBJ2-7; 8 nucleotides match TRBD2. Germline V gene lookup returns CDR1 MDHEN and CDR2 SYDVKM. CDR3 length equals 14 residues. The ends lost 7 bases at V and 3 bases at J; junction bases unmatched: 8. The CDR3 here is CASTSGGSYYEQYF. DNA for the CDR3: TGTGCCAGCACATCGGGGGGGTCTTACTACGAGCAGTACTTC.

The CDR3 DNA reads as TGTGCCAGCAGCCAGGGACACTTGAATTGCACCTTC. Translated, it gives CASSQGHLNCTF. This sequence joins TRBV5-4 and TRBJ1-2; D possibly corresponds to TRBD1 (6 bases). CDR1 and CDR2 from the germline V gene are SGHNT and YYREEE (reference sequence). The germline V and J ends were trimmed by 4 bases and 13 bases, with 17 bases remaining between them. The CDR3 length is 12 residues.

This chain joins TRBV29-1 and TRBJ1-2; D uncertain. The germline gives CDR1 SQVTM, CDR2 ANQGSEA. This CDR3 is built from 14 residues. Trimming shortened V by 2 bases and J by 4 bases, and 14 bases separated the two germline ends. Here the CDR3 DNA reads TGCAGCGTTGAAATGATGCAGAATCTCTATGGCTACACCTTC. Protein sequence: CSVEMMQNLYGYTF. The variable domain in full, with the rest retrieved from reference TRBV29-1 and TRBJ1-2, is SAVISQKPSRDICQRGTSLTIQCQVDSQVTMMFWYRQQPGQSLTLIATANQGSEATYESGFVIDKFPISRPNLTFSTLTVSNMSPEDSSIYLCSVEMMQNLYGYTFGSGTRLTVV.

The rearrangement uses TRBV19 and TRBJ2-2; TRBD1 agrees at 8 bases. The CDR3 contains 16 residues. In germline, CDR1 is LNHDA, CDR2 SQIVND (reference sequence). J gave up 2 bases and V 4 bases, and 6 bases lay outside the gene matches. CDR3 nucleotide sequence: TGTGCCAGTAGTACCCTGACAGGGGCCAACACCGGGGAGCTGTTTTTT. This gives the protein CASSTLTGANTGELFF.

A note on this clone: The junction differs from germline at one of its ends, possibly a read error. The chain recombines TRBV7-7 with TRBJ2-7; TRBD2 matches at 13 bases. This CDR3 region has 15 residues. Germline values: CDR1 SSHAT, CDR2 FNYEAQ (reference sequence). The CDR3, as DNA: TGTGCTAGCAGCTTTGGACTAGCGGGAGTCAACGAGCAGTACTTC. It encodes CASSFGLAGVNEQYF. Drawing the rest from reference TRBV7-7 and TRBJ2-7, the complete variable domain is GAGVSQSPRYKVTKRGQDVTLRCDPISSHATLYWYQQALGQGPEFLTYFNYEAQPDKSGLPSDRFSAERPEGSISTLTIQRTEQRDSAMYRCASSFGLAGVNEQYFGPGTRLTVT.

This clone was observed a handful of times. The chain couples TRBV7-2 to TRBJ1-2; 8 bases map to TRBD1. Trimming cost V 4 bases and J 4 bases; bases outside gene matches: 5. This CDR3 is built from 14 residues. Germline lookup yields CDR1 SGHTA and CDR2 FQGNSA. The DNA for the CDR3 is TGTGCCAGCAGCTCGACAGGGGTGGGCTATGGCTACACCTTC. As protein: CASSSTGVGYGYTF.

The chain uses TRBV6-1 and TRBJ2-7; possible D gene TRBD2, 6 bases. CDR1 and CDR2 (germline): MNHNS, SASEGT. The CDR3 has 12 residues. With 4 bases removed from V and 6 bases from J, the gap between germline ends came to 10 bases. CDR3 loop: CASSVRGGEQYF. For the CDR3, the DNA is TGTGCCAGCAGTGTTAGGGGAGGCGAGCAGTACTTC.

The rearrangement links TRBV5-6 to TRBJ1-1; D is undetermined. The germline V and J ends were trimmed by 0 bases and 6 bases, with 18 bases remaining between them. This CDR3 contains 16 residues. From germline, CDR1 is SGHDT and CDR2 YYEEEE. CDR3 bases: TGTGCCAGCAGCTTGGATCGAGCGGGCGTTCTTTCTGAAGCTTTCTTT. Protein sequence: CASSLDRAGVLSEAFF. Full variable domain (missing parts from reference TRBV5-6 and TRBJ1-1): DAGVTQSPTHLIKTRGQQVTLRCSPKSGHDTVSWYQQALGQGPQFIFQYYEEEERQRGNFPDRFSGHQFPNYSSELNVNALLLGDSALYLCASSLDRAGVLSEAFFGQGTRLTVV.

The CDR3 bases are TGTGCCAGCAGACGCGGGGACCCTCCCTATGAGCAGTTCTTC. Its translation is CASRRGDPPYEQFF. The V gene is TRBV7-2, the J gene TRBJ2-1; weak D call: TRBD2 (6 bases). The V and J ends lost 6 bases and 8 bases respectively, with 17 bases between them. The CDR3 extends over 14 amino acids. Germline V CDR1 and CDR2: SGHTA, FQGNSA.

CDR3 DNA sequence: TGTGCCAGCAGCTGGGGAAGCGGGAGGGAGGCCAATGAGCAGTTCTTC. Protein product: CASSWGSGREANEQFF. The chain recombines TRBV5-6 with TRBJ2-1; 10 bases map to TRBD2. Germline V gives CDR1 SGHDT, CDR2 YYEEEE. The CDR3 sequence is 16 residues long. The junction had 9 bases not matched to a gene; V was cut back by 3 bases and J by 6 bases.

This clone was counted a few times. V gene TRBV11-2 combines with J gene TRBJ1-3, with unresolved D. Between the trimmed V and J ends, which lost 5 bases and 0 bases, there was a span of 14 bases. Germline V gene sequence: CDR1 SGHAT, CDR2 FQNNGV. The CDR3 length is 16 residues. CDR3 residues: CASSHRTGFSGNTIYF. The CDR3 DNA reads TGTGCCAGCAGCCATCGAACGGGATTCTCTGGAAACACCATATATTTT.

This rearrangement joins TRBV4-3 to TRBJ1-2; D gene unclear. CDR1 is LGHNA and CDR2 is YSLEER in the germline V gene. V was clipped by 1 base and J by 3 bases, with 12 bases between them. CDR3 size: 15 residues. The CDR3 here is CASSQGPGRDYGYTF. CDR3 DNA: TGCGCCAGCAGCCAAGGCCCGGGAAGGGACTATGGCTACACCTTC.

This chain links TRBV7-2 with TRBJ2-1, with 8 positions matching TRBD2. The V and J ends lost 5 bases and 4 bases, in that order; junction bases with no gene match: 7. Germline CDR1 is SGHTA and CDR2 is FQGNSA. The CDR3 extends over 15 amino acids. CDR3 sequence reads: CASSTTSGSYNEQFF. The DNA of the CDR3 is TGTGCCAGCAGCACTACTAGCGGTTCTTACAATGAGCAGTTCTTC.

This clone was recorded only once. This chain connects TRBV5-1 to TRBJ1-1; 8 bases fit TRBD1. The CDR3 loop spans 16 amino acids. The trim removed 4 bases at V and 6 bases at J, leaving 14 bases unmatched. The V gene's germline CDR1 is SGHRS and CDR2 YFSETQ. The CDR3 coding sequence is TGCGCCAGCAGCCAGCAGGGGGCTCGGGGCTGGTCTGAAGCTTTCTTT. Its translation is CASSQQGARGWSEAFF.

This clone was detected only a few times. The chain combines TRBV6-6 with TRBJ1-5; TRBD1 is a possible D gene (6 bases). Germline V gene data show CDR1 as MNHNY and CDR2 as SVGAGI (reference sequence). Trimming stripped 7 bases from V and 1 base from J, with 17 bases between. The CDR3 has 16 residues. The CDR3, as DNA: TGTGCCAGCATCCAAAGGGGGGGAAGCAGCAATCAGCCCCAGCATTTT. Its translation: CASIQRGGSSNQPQHF.

J is TRBJ2-7 and V is TRBV5-1; 8 bases are a match to TRBD2. The V segment lost 6 bases and the J segment 1 base; nucleotides outside the gene matches: 6. The CDR3 runs to 14 residues. Germline CDR1 is SGHRS and CDR2 is YFSETQ. The CDR3 region is CASKRLAQSYEQYF. CDR3 coding DNA: TGCGCCAGCAAGCGACTAGCGCAGTCCTACGAGCAGTACTTC.

The rearrangement uses TRBV18 and TRBJ1-6; D is perhaps TRBD1 (6 bases). Per the germline V gene, CDR1 is KGHSH and CDR2 is LQKENI. Deletions cut 1 base from V and 5 bases from J, with 9 bases between. The length of the CDR3 is 15 residues. In DNA form, the CDR3 reads TGTGCCAGCTCACCACGACAGGCAAATAATTCACCCCTCCACTTT. It yields the protein CASSPRQANNSPLHF.

This chain joins TRBV9 and TRBJ1-2; D is perhaps TRBD1 (6 bases). The V end was cut by 4 bases, the J end by 8 bases, with 18 bases between. CDR1 SGDLS and CDR2 YYNGEE come from the germline V gene. The CDR3 loop spans 14 amino acids. CDR3 in amino acids: CASSPGQGPSGYTF. The CDR3 nucleotides read TGTGCCAGCAGCCCAGGGCAGGGGCCCAGCGGCTACACCTTC.

DNA for the CDR3: TGTGCCATCAGTACAGGGGGCGCGACTGAAGCTTTCTTT. Amino acid sequence: CAISTGGATEAFF. This chain joins TRBV10-3 and TRBJ1-1; 9 nucleotides line up with TRBD1. The junction had 3 bases not matched to a gene; V was cut back by 5 bases and J by 5 bases. Germline loops: CDR1 ENHRY, CDR2 SYGVKD. The CDR3 runs 13 residues.

The gene calls are TRBV5-1 and TRBJ2-2, with 8 bases aligning to TRBD2. Germline V lookup: CDR1 SGHRS, CDR2 YFSETQ. Trimming took 7 bases from V and 0 from J; bases not matched to a gene: 11. This CDR3 has 17 residues. The CDR3 bases are TGCGCCAGCTCCCTCCTCGGGGGGGCTTCGAACACCGGGGAGCTGTTTTTT. As protein: CASSLLGGASNTGELFF.

The rearrangement uses TRBV11-2 and TRBJ2-3; 9 bases line up with TRBD2. The ends lost 0 bases at V and 7 bases at J; junction bases unmatched: 8. The germline V gene encodes CDR1 SGHAT and CDR2 FQNNGV. The CDR3 consists of 16 residues. This chain's CDR3 is CASSLDPGTSYNTQYF. The CDR3, as DNA: TGTGCCAGCAGCTTAGACCCCGGGACTAGCTACAATACGCAGTATTTT.

The gene calls are TRBV28 and TRBJ1-5; D not resolved. The germline gives CDR1 MDHEN, CDR2 SYDVKM. This CDR3 region has 15 residues. Trimming left V 6 bases short and J 4 bases short, with 16 bases between. The CDR3, as DNA: TGTGCCAGCAGCTACCCTGGACTCAAGAATCAGCCCCAGCATTTT. As protein: CASSYPGLKNQPQHF.

V and J are TRBV6-5 and TRBJ1-1; 8 nucleotides match TRBD1. This CDR3 comprises 14 residues. CDR1 and CDR2 (germline): MNHEY, SVGAGI. Germline trimming cut 5 bases from V and 0 bases from J; bases unmatched to any gene: 2. CDR3 nucleotide sequence: TGTGCCAGCAGTGACAGGGGACTGAACACTGAAGCTTTCTTT. It encodes CASSDRGLNTEAFF.

The CDR3 DNA sequence: TGCAGCGTCGTAGGGTCGGGAGGGCCGAGGGAGCAGTTCTTC. Translated: CSVVGSGGPREQFF. This sequence joins TRBV29-1 and TRBJ2-1; 8 bases are a match to TRBD2. Germline assignment: CDR1 SQVTM and CDR2 ANQGSEA. With V trimmed by 6 bases and J by 10 bases, 14 bases remained unmatched. This CDR3 spans 14 amino acids.

The rearrangement joins TRBV7-9 to TRBJ2-1; TRBD1 aligns across 9 bases. Germline V gene data show CDR1 as SEHNR and CDR2 as FQNEAQ (reference sequence). This CDR3 spans 13 amino acids. The V segment lost 5 bases and the J segment 15 bases; nucleotides outside the gene matches: 11. CDR3 bases: TGTGCCAGCAGCCAGGGATCCGGGACAGGGCCGTTCTTC. It translates to CASSQGSGTGPFF.

The V call is TRBV27, the J call TRBJ2-7, with TRBD1 as a possible D gene (6 bases). The germline CDR1 and CDR2 sequences are MNHEY and SMNVEV (reference sequence). This CDR3 comprises 17 residues. V lost 0 bases to trimming and J lost 0 bases, with 15 bases between them. The chain's CDR3 is CASSLSGMRGSSYEQYF. DNA of the CDR3: TGTGCCAGCAGTTTATCGGGAATGAGGGGGAGCTCCTACGAGCAGTACTTC.

The chain links TRBV7-2 to TRBJ2-5, with 9 positions matching TRBD1. Germline V gives CDR1 SGHTA, CDR2 FQGNSA. CDR3 size: 15 residues. After removal of 5 bases from V and 5 bases from J, the junction contained 9 bases not matched to a gene. CDR3 amino acids: CASSEQTGGRETQYF. For the CDR3, the DNA is TGTGCCAGCAGCGAACAGACAGGGGGTCGGGAGACCCAGTACTTC.

V is TRBV6-5 and J is TRBJ2-7, with unresolved D. From germline, CDR1 is MNHEY and CDR2 SVGAGI. The CDR3 has 13 amino acids. V dropped 0 bases and J dropped 3 bases, with 6 bases sitting between them. The CDR3 DNA follows: TGTGCCAGCAGTTACTCGGCAGACTACGAGCAGTACTTC. Protein product: CASSYSADYEQYF.

V is TRBV9 and J is TRBJ1-6; no clear D. The CDR3 has 13 residues. CDR1 SGDLS and CDR2 YYNGEE come from the germline V gene. With 5 bases removed from V and 6 bases from J, the gap between germline ends came to 9 bases. Here the CDR3 reads CASRAGTNSPLHF. The CDR3 nucleotides are TGTGCCAGCAGGGCAGGAACTAATTCACCCCTCCACTTT.